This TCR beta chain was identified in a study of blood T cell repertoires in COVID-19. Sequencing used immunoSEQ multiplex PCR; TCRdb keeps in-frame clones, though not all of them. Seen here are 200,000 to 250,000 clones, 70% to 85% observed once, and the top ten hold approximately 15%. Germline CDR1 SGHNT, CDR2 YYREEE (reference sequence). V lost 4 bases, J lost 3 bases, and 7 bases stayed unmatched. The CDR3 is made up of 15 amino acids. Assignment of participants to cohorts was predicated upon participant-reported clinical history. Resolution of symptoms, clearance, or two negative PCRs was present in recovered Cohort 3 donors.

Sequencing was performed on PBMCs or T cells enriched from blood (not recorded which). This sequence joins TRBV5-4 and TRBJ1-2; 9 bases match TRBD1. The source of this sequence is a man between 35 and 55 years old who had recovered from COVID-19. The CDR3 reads CASSRGGQGDYGYTF. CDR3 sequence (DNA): TGTGCCAGCAGCCGCGGGGGACAGGGCGACTATGGCTACACCTTC. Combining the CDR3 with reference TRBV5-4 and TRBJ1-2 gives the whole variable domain ETGVTQSPTHLIKTRGQQVTLRCSSQSGHNTVSWYQQALGQGPQFIFQYYREEENGRGNFPPRFSGLQFPNYSSELNVNALELDDSALYLCASSRGGQGDYGYTFGSGTRLTVV.